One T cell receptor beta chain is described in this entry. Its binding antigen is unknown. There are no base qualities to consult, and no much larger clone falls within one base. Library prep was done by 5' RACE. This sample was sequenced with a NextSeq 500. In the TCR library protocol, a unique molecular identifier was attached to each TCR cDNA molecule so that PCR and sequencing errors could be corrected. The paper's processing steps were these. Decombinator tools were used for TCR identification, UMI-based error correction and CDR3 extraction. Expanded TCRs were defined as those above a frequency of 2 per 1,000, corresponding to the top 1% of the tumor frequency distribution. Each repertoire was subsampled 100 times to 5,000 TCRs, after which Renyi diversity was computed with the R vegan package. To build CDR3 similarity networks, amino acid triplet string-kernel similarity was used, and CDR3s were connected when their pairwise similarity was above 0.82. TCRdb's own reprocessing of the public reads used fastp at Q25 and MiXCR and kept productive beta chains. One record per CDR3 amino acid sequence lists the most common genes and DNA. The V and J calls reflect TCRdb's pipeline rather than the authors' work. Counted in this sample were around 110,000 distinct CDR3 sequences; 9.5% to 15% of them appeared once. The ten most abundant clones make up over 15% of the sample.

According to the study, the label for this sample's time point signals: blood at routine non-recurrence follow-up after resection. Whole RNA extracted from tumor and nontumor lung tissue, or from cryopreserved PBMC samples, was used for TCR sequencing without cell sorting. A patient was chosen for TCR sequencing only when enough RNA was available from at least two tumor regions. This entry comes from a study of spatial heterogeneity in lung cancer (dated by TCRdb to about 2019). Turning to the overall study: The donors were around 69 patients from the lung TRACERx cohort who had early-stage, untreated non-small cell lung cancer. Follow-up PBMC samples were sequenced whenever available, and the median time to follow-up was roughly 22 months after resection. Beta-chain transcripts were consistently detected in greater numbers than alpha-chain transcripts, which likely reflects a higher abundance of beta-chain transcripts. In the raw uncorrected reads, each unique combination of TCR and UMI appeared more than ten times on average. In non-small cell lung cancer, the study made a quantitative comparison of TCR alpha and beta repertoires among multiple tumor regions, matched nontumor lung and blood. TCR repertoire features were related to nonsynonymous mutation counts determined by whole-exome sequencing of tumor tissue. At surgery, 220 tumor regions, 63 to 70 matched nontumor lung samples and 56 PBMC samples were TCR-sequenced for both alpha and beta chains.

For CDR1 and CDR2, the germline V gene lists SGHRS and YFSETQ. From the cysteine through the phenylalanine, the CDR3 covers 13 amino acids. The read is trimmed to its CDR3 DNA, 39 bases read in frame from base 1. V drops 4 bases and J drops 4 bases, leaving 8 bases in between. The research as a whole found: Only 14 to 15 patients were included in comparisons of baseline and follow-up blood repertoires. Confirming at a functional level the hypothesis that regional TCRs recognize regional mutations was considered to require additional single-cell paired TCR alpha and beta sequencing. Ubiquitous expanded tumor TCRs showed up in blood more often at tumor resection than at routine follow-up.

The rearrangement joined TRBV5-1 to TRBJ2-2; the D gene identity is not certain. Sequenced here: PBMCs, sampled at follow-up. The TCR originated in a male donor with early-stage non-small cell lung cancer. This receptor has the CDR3 CASSLIITGELFF. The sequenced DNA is TGCGCCAGCAGCCTGATTATCACCGGGGAGCTGTTTTTT.